The rows below give T cell receptor beta chains drawn from one sample of a study of cytomegalovirus exposure and HLA in healthy donors. TCRdb's copy holds only in-frame clones and misses some; the assay was immunoSEQ multiplex PCR. The listing contains 150,000 to 200,000 clones. Sequences were obtained from PBMCs. These receptor sequences come from a man aged 25-40 years in good health and CMV-seronegative. The CDR3 runs from the conserved cysteine through the conserved F or W. Each record gives: V gene, D gene, J gene, CDR3 DNA, CDR3 protein. A D gene is named only where the DNA matches it firmly.

TRBV2,TRBD2,TRBJ2-2,TGTGCCAGCAGTTGGACTAGCGGGGTTGAGCTGTTTTTT,CASSWTSGVELFF
TRBV7-2,TRBD2,TRBJ2-7,TGTGCCAGCAGCTTGAGCGGGGACCACTACGAGCAGTACTTC,CASSLSGDHYEQYF
TRBV19,TRBD1,TRBJ2-5,TGTGCCAGTAAAGACAGGGCGGCATCAGGAGAGACCCAGTACTTC,CASKDRAASGETQYF
TRBV5-4,TRBD1,TRBJ1-5,TGTGCCAGCAGCACAGGGGGGAATAGCAATCAGCCCCAGCATTTT,CASSTGGNSNQPQHF
TRBV27,TRBD1,TRBJ1-1,TGTGCCAGCAGAAGGACAGGGGGTTTTGAAGCTTTCTTT,CASRRTGGFEAFF
TRBV2,TRBD1,TRBJ2-5,TGTGCCAGCAGTTCCCAGGGGGCCCAAGAGACCCAGTACTTC,CASSSQGAQETQYF
TRBV6-1,NA,TRBJ2-7,TGTGCCACCAATCTTGTCGGTGGAGCCTACGAGCAGTACTTC,CATNLVGGAYEQYF
TRBV5-5,TRBD1,TRBJ1-6,TGTGCCAGCAGGACAGGGGTAAATTCACCCCTCCACTTT,CASRTGVNSPLHF
TRBV5-6,NA,TRBJ1-2,TGTGCCAGCAGCTTAAAGGACAGACCATATGGCTACACCTTC,CASSLKDRPYGYTF
TRBV6-1,NA,TRBJ2-7,TGTGCCAGCTTTGTACGCCGCTCCTACGAGCAGTACTTC,CASFVRRSYEQYF
TRBV18,NA,TRBJ1-2,TGTGCCAGCTCACCAAGGAGTGGCTATGGCTACACCTTC,CASSPRSGYGYTF
TRBV28,TRBD1,TRBJ2-1,TGTGCCAGCAGTTTCCTCCGGGACAGGGGGTCCCTTCGGGGAGAGCAGTTCTTC,CASSFLRDRGSLRGEQFF
TRBV12-2,NA,TRBJ2-7,TGTGCAAGTCGCTTAAAGCCTAGCGGGAGCTTCAGGGATCTCTACGAGCAGTACTTC,CASRLKPSGSFRDLYEQYF
TRBV10-1,NA,TRBJ1-2,TGCGCCAGCAGTGACCAGACAGGTGGCTATGGCTACACCTTC,CASSDQTGGYGYTF
TRBV7-2,NA,TRBJ1-2,TGTGCCAGCAGCTTAGTGGAAGGACTCGAGGGCTACACCTTC,CASSLVEGLEGYTF
TRBV5-6,TRBD2,TRBJ2-2,TGTGCCAGCAGCTGGGGACTAGCGGGAGCCCCGAACACCGGGGAGCTGTTTTTT,CASSWGLAGAPNTGELFF
TRBV25-1,NA,TRBJ1-1,TGTGCCAGCAGTGCCGCAAAAGGGGGGAACACTGAAGCTTTCTTT,CASSAAKGGNTEAFF
TRBV7-3,NA,TRBJ1-1,TGTGCCAGCAGCTTAGGGCAGGGAAACACTGAAGCTTTCTTT,CASSLGQGNTEAFF
TRBV6-5,TRBD1,TRBJ1-2,TGTGCCAGCAGCGTGACAGGGGAATATGGCTACACCTTC,CASSVTGEYGYTF
TRBV5-4,TRBD2,TRBJ2-1,TGTGCCAGCAGCCTGGGACTAGCGGGCGACAATGAGCAGTTCTTC,CASSLGLAGDNEQFF
TRBV15,TRBD2,TRBJ2-3,TGTGCCACCAGCAGAGACCCCATAGCGGGAGCAGATACGCAGTATTTT,CATSRDPIAGADTQYF
TRBV6-5,NA,TRBJ1-5,TGTGCCAGCAGTTACTCCATCAATCAGCCCCAGCATTTT,CASSYSINQPQHF
TRBV2,NA,TRBJ2-1,TGTGCCAGCAGTCCGGGGGTTGGGGTCCACAATGAGCAGTTCTTC,CASSPGVGVHNEQFF
TRBV27,NA,TRBJ2-7,TGTGCCAGCAGTTTATCCGCAGGGTTGGGATACGAGCAGTACTTC,CASSLSAGLGYEQYF
TRBV6-6,TRBD1,TRBJ1-2,TGTGCCAGCAGCCCAGACAGGGACTATGGCTACACCTTC,CASSPDRDYGYTF
TRBV5-4,NA,TRBJ2-5,TGTGCCAGCAGCTCCGGAGACGAACAAGAGACCCAGTACTTC,CASSSGDEQETQYF
TRBV7-3,NA,TRBJ2-3,TGTGCCAGCAGCTTACTGGAGGCAGATACGCAGTATTTT,CASSLLEADTQYF
TRBV19,NA,TRBJ2-2,TGTGCCAGTTTGTTATGGGGACGGGCAGGGGCCGGGGAGCTGTTTTTT,CASLLWGRAGAGELFF
TRBV7-8,NA,TRBJ2-5,TGTGCCAGCAGCTCGCTAGCATTAGGGGAGACCCAGTACTTC,CASSSLALGETQYF
TRBV9,NA,TRBJ2-3,TGTGCCAGCACCGAGAGGCAGGGAAGGGCAGATACGCAGTATTTT,CASTERQGRADTQYF
TRBV11-2,TRBD1,TRBJ2-7,TGTGCCAGCAGCCCCGACAGGGCCTACGAGCAGTACTTC,CASSPDRAYEQYF